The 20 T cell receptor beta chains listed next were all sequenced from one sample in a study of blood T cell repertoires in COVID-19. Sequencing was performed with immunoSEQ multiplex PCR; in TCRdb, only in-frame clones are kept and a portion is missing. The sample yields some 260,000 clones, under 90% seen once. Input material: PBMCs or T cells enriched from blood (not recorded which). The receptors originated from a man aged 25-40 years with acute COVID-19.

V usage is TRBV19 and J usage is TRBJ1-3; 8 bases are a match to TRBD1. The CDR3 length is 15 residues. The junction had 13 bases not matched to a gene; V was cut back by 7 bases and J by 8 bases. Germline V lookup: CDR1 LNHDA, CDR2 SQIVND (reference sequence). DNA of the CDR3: TGTGCCAGTACCCCCCGGACAGGGACCCTAGACACCATATATTTT. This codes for CASTPRTGTLDTIYF.

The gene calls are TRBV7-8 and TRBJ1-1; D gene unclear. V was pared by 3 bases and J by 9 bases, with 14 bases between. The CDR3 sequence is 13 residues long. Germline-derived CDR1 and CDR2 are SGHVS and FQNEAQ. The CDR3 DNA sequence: TGTGCCAGCAGCTTCAGGATTGAGTCCCAAGCTTTCTTT. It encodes CASSFRIESQAFF.

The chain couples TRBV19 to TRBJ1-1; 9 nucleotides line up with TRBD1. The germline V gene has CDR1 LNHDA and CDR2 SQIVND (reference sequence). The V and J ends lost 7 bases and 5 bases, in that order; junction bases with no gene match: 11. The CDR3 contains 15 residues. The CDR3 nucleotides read TGTGCCAGTATGGCTCTAGGACAGGGGATAACTGAAGCTTTCTTT. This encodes CASMALGQGITEAFF.

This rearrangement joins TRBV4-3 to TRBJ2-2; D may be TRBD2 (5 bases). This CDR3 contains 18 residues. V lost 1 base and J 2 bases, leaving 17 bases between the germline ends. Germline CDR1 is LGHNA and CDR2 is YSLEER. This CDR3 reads CASSQGRSNEGNTGELFF. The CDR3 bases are TGCGCCAGCAGCCAAGGAAGGTCAAACGAGGGTAACACCGGGGAGCTGTTTTTT.

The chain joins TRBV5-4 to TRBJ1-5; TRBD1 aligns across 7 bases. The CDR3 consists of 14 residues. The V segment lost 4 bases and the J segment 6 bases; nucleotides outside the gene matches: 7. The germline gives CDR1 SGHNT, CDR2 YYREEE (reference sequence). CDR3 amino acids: CASSLQGNGQPQHF. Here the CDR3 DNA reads TGTGCCAGCAGCCTACAGGGGAACGGTCAGCCCCAGCATTTT.

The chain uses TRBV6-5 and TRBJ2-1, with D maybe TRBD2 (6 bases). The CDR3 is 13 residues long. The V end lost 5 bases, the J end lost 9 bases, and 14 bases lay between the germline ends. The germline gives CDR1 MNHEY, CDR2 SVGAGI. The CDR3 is CASSKPAGGEQFF. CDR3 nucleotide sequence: TGTGCCAGCAGTAAACCGGCCGGGGGTGAGCAGTTCTTC.

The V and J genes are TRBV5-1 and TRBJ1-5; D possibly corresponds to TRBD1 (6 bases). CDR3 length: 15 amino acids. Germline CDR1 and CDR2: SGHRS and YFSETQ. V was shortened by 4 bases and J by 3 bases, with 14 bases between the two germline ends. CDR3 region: CASSPGPGVNQPQHF. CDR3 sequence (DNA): TGCGCCAGCAGCCCCGGCCCAGGGGTCAATCAGCCCCAGCATTTT.

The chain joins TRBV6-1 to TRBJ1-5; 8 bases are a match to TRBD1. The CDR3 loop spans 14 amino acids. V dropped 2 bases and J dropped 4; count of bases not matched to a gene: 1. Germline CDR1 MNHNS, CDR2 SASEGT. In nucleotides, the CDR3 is TGTGCCAGCAGTGAAACAGGGGGGAATCAGCCCCAGCATTTT. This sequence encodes CASSETGGNQPQHF.

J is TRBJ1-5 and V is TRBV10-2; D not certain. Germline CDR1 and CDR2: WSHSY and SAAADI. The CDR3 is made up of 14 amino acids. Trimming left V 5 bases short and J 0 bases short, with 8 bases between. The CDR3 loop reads CASSPSHSNQPQHF. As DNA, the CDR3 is TGCGCCAGCAGTCCGAGTCATAGCAATCAGCCCCAGCATTTT.

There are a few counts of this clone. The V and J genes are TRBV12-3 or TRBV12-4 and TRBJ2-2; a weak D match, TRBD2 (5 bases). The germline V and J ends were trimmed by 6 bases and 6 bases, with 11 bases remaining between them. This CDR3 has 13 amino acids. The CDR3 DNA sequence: TGTGCCAGCAGCGGGCGAGGGTCCGGGGAGCTGTTTTTT. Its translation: CASSGRGSGELFF.

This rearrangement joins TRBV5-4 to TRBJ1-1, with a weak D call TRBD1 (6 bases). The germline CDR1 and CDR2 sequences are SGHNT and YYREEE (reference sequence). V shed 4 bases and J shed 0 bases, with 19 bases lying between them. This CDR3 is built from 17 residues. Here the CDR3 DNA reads TGTGCCAGCAGCCAGGGGCTCGGGGGGGCTATGAACACTGAAGCTTTCTTT. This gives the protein CASSQGLGGAMNTEAFF.

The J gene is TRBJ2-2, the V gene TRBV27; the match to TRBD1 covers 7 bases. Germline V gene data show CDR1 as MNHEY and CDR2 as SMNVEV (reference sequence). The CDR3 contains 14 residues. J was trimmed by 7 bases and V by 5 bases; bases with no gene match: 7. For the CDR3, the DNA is TGTGCCAGCAGTCCAGGGCAGGGGGTCGGGGAGCTGTTTTTT. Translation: CASSPGQGVGELFF.

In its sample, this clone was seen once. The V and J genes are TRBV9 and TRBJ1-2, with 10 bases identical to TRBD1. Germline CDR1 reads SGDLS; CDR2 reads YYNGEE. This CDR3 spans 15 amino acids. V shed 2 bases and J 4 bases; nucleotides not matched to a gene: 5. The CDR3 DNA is TGTGCCAGCAGCGTTCCCCGGACAGGGGGCTATGGCTACACCTTC. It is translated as CASSVPRTGGYGYTF.

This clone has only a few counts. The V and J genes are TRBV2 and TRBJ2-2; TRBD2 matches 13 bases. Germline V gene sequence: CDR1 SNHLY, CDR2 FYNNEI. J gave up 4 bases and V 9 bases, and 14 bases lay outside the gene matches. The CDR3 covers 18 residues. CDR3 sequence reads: CASSWSTSGRAGTGELFF. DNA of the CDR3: TGTGCCAGTTCCTGGAGTACTAGCGGGAGGGCCGGCACCGGGGAGCTGTTTTTT.

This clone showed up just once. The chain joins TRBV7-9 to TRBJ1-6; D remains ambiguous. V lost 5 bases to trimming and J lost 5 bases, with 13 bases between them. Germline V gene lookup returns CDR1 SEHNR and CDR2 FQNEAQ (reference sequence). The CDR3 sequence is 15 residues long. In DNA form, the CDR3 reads TGTGCCAGCAGCGGAGGGCCAGCGAATAATTCACCCCTCCACTTT. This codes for CASSGGPANNSPLHF.

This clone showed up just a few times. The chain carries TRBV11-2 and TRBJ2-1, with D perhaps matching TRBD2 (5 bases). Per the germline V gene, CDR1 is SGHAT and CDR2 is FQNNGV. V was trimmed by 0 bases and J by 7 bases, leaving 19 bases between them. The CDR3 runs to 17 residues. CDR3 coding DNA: TGTGCCAGCAGCTTAGAGTTAGGCGGGTTTGGAGGAAATGAGCAGTTCTTC. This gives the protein CASSLELGGFGGNEQFF. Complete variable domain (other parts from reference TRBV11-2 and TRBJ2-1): EAGVAQSPRYKIIEKRQSVAFWCNPISGHATLYWYQQILGQGPKLLIQFQNNGVVDDSQLPKDRFSAERLKGVDSTLKIQPAKLEDSAVYLCASSLELGGFGGNEQFFGPGTRLTVL.

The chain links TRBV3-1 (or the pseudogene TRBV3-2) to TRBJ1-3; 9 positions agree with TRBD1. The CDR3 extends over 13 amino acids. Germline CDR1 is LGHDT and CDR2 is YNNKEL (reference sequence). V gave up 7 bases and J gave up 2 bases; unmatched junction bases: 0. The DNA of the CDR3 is TGTGCCAGCAACAGGGGGCCTGGAAACACCATATATTTT. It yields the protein CASNRGPGNTIYF.

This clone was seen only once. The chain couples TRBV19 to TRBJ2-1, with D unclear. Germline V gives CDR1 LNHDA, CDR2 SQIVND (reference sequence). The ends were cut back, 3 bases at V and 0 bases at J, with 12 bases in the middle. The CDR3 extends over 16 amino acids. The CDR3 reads CASSIGHASSYNEQFF. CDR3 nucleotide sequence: TGTGCCAGTAGTATTGGTCATGCTAGCTCCTACAATGAGCAGTTCTTC.

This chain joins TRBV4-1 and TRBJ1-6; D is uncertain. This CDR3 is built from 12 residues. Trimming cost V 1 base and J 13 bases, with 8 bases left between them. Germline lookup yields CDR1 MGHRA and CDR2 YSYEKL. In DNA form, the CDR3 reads TGCGCCAGCAGCCAAGGATTGGCTCCCCTCCACTTT. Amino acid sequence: CASSQGLAPLHF.

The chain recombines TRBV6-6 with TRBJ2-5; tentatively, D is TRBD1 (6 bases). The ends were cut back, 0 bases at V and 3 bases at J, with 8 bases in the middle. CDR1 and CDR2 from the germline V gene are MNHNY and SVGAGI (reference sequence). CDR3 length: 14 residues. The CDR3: CASSYSAGEETQYF. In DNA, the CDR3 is TGTGCCAGCAGTTACTCAGCAGGGGAAGAGACCCAGTACTTC.